This TCR beta chain was captured in a study of monozygotic twins with inflammatory bowel disease. Overall study results and limits: Repertoire likeness was no different across concordant and discordant twins, perhaps owing to restricted power.

Using the 5' RACE reads, TCRdb records one entry per CDR3 protein without DNA. In total, the table holds a few hundred thousand distinct CDR3 sequences. CDR1 LGHNA and CDR2 YNFKEQ come from the germline V gene. CDR3 size: 14 residues. With regard to this clonotype: Its antigen is still unknown.

Sequences were obtained from blood. The clonotype was recovered from a human donor with ulcerative colitis or Crohn's disease, or a healthy co-twin of an affected twin (not recorded which). J is TRBJ1-2 and V is TRBV4-2; absent DNA, TCRdb's TRBD1 call cannot be checked. This CDR3 is CASSQDGDGNGYTF.